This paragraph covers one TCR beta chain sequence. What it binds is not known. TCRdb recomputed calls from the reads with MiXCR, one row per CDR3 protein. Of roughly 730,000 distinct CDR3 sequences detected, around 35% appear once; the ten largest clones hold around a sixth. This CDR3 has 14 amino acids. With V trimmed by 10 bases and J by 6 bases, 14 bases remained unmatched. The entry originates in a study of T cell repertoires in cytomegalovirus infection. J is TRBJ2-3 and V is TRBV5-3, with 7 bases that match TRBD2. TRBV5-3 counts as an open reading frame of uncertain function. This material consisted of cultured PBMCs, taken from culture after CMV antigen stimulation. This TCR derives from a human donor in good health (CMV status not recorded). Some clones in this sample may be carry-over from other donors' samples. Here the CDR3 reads CAWGGGASRDTQYF. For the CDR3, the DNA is TGTGCCTGGGGGGGTGGTGCGAGCCGTGATACGCAGTATTTT.